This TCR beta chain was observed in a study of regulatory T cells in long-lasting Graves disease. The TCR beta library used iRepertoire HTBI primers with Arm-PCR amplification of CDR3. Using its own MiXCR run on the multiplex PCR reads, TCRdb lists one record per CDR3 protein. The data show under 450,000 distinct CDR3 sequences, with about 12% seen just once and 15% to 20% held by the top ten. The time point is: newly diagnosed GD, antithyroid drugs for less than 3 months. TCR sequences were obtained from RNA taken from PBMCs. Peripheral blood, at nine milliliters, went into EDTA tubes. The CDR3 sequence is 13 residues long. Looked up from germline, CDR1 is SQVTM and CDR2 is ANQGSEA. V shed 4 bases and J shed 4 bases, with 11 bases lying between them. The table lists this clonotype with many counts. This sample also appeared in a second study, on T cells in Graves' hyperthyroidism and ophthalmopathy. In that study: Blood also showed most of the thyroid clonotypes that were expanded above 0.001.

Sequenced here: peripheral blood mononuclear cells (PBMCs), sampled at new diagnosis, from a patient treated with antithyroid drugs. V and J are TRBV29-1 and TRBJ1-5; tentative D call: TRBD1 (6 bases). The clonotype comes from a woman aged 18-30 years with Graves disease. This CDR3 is CSVGNRVNQPQHF. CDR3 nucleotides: TGCAGCGTTGGTAACAGGGTAAATCAGCCCCAGCATTTT.